The following is a T cell receptor beta chain sequence with its context. This entry comes from a study of blood T cell repertoires in COVID-19. In the study overall: Material from acute and convalescent COVID-19 was sourced from the United States, Italy and Spain.

The germline gives CDR1 KGHSH, CDR2 LQKENI. The ends were cut back, 5 bases at V and 3 bases at J, with 19 bases in the middle. The CDR3 contains 16 residues. Original data processing: Estimation of nucleated cell counts was performed using reference gene primer amplification. Clones were sequenced by immunoSEQ multiplex PCR, and TCRdb holds only the in-frame ones, with some missing. V, J and clone size reflect that table, while D and trimming were determined from the DNA. The profile shows 80,000 to 90,000 clones, under 85% of them singletons. The source material was peripheral blood. This receptor was obtained from an older woman with acute or convalescent COVID-19. The gene calls are TRBV18 and TRBJ1-2, with a possible D match to TRBD1 (5 bases). CDR3 DNA sequence: TGTGCCAGCTCATCCCCCCGAGGAGGGGAGGACTATGGCTACACCTTC. Amino acids: CASSSPRGGEDYGYTF.